The entry that follows covers one TCR beta chain sequence. Its antigen is as yet unknown. This was the immunoSEQ v3.0 assay at survey level. Per-sample TRB depth target: about 40,000-55,000 T-cell genomes. Clones were read by immunoSEQ multiplex PCR, and TCRdb kept only the in-frame ones, dropping some. The sample holds about 29,000 clones, 95% seen once. This specimen comes from a study of long-term antiretroviral therapy in people with HIV. Study-level results: The study found that diversity rose after ART but stayed below transplant donor controls. Blood dates from 2004 to 2017, possibly under older ART regimens. No data were available on ART adherence, viral resistance or therapy changes.

The CDR3 runs to 13 residues. The germline V gene encodes CDR1 SGDLS and CDR2 YYNGEE. With 0 bases removed from V and 3 bases from J, the gap between germline ends came to 6 bases. This clonotype was obtained from a man aged 25-45 years with HIV. The chain uses TRBV9 and TRBJ1-1; D uncertain. Sequenced material: unsorted PBMCs, taken 5.3 years after starting antiretroviral therapy. The CDR3 DNA follows: TGTGCCAGCAGCGTAGGCGGGTACACTGAAGCTTTCTTT. Translating gives CASSVGGYTEAFF.